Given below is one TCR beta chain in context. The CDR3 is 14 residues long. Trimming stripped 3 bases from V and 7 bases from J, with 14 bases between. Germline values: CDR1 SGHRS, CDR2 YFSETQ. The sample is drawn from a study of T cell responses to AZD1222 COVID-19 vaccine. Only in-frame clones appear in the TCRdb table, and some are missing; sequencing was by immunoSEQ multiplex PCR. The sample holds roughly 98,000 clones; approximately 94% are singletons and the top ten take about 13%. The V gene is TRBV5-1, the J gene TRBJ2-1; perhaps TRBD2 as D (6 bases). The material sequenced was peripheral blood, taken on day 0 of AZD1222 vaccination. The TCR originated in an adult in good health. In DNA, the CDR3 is TGCGCCAGCAGCTCCCGGGACTCGAGGAATGAGCAGTTCTTC. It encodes CASSSRDSRNEQFF.